This T cell receptor beta chain came from a study of response to subunit inactivated influenza vaccine. The table lists this clonotype with a few counts. Its target is not known. This CDR3 is 12 amino acids long. Trimming took 5 bases from V and 3 from J, leaving 8 bases between them. Germline V gene lookup returns CDR1 SNHLY and CDR2 FYNNEI. TCRdb used MiXCR to reprocess the RT-PCR reads, holding one entry per CDR3 protein. The sample carries 650,000 or so distinct CDR3 sequences, 14% recorded once. Regarding the study as a whole: Each seasonal flu vaccination may recruit only limited new T cells, authors suggested.

Sequencing used PBMCs from blood, obtained 14 to 15 days before vaccination. The chain links TRBV2 to TRBJ2-7; D remains ambiguous. The sequence was obtained from a man between 50 and 59 years old who received an inactivated influenza vaccine. The CDR3 coding sequence is TGTGCCAGCAGTCAGCAGGACTACGAGCAGTACTTC. Translation: CASSQQDYEQYF.